One and the same sample provided the 2 T cell receptor beta chains below, sequenced in a study of CD8 T cell repertoires and HIV-1 epitope variants (dated by TCRdb to 2019 to 2021). The method behind the library was the immunoSEQ multiplex PCR assay. TCRdb carries this immuneACCESS record with in-frame sequences only. Its versions omit some clonotypes, under half of them owing to an unresolved V gene in the studies checked, with the rest unexplained. For this sample the table gives under 2,500 clones, of which around 68% were detected only once. The leading ten clones occupy about 42% of the sample. No antigen has been identified for these receptors. Sequences were obtained from cultured CD8+ T cells derived from PBMCs. The origin of the receptors is a male donor with HIV.

This sequence joins TRBV6-4 and TRBJ2-3, with TRBD1 matching 10 bases. Germline V gene sequence: CDR1 MRHNA, CDR2 SNTAGT. V was clipped by 2 bases and J by 2 bases; unmatched bases: 1. CDR3 length: 15 residues. This chain's CDR3 is CASSDGQGDTDTQYF. The CDR3 bases are TGTGCCAGCAGTGACGGACAGGGGGACACAGATACGCAGTATTTT.

The chain recombines TRBV27 with TRBJ2-2; the match to TRBD2 covers 13 bases. CDR1 and CDR2 from the germline V gene are MNHEY and SMNVEV (reference sequence). With V trimmed by 6 bases and J by 5 bases, 21 bases remained unmatched. The CDR3 loop spans 21 amino acids. The CDR3 spells CASRSTTTSGGASGLTGELFF. CDR3 coding DNA: TGTGCCAGCAGATCCACCACCACTAGCGGGGGGGCCTCTGGACTAACCGGGGAGCTGTTTTTT.